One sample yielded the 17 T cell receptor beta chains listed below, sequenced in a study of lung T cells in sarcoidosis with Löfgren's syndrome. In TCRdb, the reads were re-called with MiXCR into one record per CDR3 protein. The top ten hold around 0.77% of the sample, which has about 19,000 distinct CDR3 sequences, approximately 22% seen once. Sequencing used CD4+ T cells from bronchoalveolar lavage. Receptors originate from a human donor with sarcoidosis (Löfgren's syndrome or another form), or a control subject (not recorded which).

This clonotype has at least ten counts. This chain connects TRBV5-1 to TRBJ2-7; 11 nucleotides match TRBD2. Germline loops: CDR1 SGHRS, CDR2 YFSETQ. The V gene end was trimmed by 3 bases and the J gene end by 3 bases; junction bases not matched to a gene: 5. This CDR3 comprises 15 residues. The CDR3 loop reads CASSSGTSGIYEQYF. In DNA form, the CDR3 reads TGCGCCAGCAGCTCCGGGACTAGCGGTATCTACGAGCAGTACTTC.

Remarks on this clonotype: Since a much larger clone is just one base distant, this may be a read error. Here the CDR3 DNA reads TGTACCAGCAGTCAGACAGGGTCCGGGGCCAACGTCCTGACTTTC. This codes for CTSSQTGSGANVLTF. The chain recombines TRBV12-3 or TRBV12-4 with TRBJ2-6, with 7 positions matching TRBD1. CDR3 size: 15 residues.

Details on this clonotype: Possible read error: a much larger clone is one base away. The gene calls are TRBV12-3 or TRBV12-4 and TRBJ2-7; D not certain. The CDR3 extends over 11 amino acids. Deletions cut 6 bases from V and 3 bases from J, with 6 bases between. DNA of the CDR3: TGTGCCAGCAGCCCCGGCTACGAGCAGTACTTC. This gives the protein CASSPGYEQYF.

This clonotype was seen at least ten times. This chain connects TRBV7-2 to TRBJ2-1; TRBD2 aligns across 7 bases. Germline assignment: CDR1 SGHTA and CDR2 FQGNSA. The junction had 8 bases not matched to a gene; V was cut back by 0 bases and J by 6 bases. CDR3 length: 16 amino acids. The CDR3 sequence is CASSLASAGVGNEQFF. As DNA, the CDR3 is TGTGCCAGCAGCTTAGCGTCGGCGGGAGTAGGCAATGAGCAGTTCTTC.

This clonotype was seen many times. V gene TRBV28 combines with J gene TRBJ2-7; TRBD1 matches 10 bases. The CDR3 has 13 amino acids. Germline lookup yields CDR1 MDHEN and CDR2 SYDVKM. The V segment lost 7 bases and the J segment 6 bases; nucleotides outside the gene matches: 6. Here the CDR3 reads CASIRDRGGEQYF. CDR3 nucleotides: TGTGCCAGCATACGGGACAGGGGAGGCGAGCAGTACTTC.

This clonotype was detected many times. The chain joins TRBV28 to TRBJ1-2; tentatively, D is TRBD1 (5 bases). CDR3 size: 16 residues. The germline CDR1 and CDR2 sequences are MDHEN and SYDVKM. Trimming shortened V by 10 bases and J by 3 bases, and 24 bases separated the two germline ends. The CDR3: CATTGPGTAGHYGYTF. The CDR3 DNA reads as TGTGCCACCACGGGACCTGGGACTGCAGGACACTATGGCTACACCTTC.

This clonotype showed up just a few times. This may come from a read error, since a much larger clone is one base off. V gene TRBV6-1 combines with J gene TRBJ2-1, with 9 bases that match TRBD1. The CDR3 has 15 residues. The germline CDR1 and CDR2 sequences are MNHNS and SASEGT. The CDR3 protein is CASRNPGTGYNEQSF. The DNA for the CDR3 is TGTGCCAGCAGAAACCCCGGGACAGGGTACAATGAGCAGTCCTTC.

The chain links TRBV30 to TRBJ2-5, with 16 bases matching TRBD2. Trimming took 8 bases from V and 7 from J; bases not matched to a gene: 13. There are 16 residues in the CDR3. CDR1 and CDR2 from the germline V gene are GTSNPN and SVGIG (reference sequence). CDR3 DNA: TGTGCCCGCGGGACTAGCGGGAGGGCCGAGCGAGGGACCCAGTACTTC. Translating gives CARGTSGRAERGTQYF.

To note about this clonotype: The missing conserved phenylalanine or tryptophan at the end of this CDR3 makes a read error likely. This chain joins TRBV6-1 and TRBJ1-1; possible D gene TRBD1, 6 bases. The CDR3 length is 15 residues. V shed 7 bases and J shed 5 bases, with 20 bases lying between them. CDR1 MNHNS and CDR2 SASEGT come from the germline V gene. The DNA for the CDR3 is TGTGCCAGCATAGCCGCAGGGGTCCGGGAGACTGAAGCTTTCCTT. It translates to CASIAAGVRETEAFL.

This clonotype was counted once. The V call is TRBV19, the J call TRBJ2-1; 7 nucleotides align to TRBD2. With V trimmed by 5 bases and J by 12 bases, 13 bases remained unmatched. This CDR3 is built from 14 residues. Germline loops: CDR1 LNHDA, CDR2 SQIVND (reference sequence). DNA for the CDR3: TGTGCCAGTAGTTTTTCTAGACTAGCCGATGGGCAGTTCTTC. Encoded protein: CASSFSRLADGQFF.

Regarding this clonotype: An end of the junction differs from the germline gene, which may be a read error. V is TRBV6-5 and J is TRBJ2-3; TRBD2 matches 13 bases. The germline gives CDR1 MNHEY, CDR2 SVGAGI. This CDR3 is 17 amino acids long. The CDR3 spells CASNYQGLAGVTDTQYF. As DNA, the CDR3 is TGTGCCAGCAATTACCAAGGACTAGCGGGAGTGACAGATACACAGTATTTT.

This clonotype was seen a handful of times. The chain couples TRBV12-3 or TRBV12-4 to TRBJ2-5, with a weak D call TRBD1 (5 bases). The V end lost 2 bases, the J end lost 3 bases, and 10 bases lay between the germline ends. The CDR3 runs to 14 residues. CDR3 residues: CASSLTGEEETQYF. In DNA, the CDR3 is TGTGCCAGCAGTTTAACAGGCGAGGAAGAGACCCAGTACTTC.

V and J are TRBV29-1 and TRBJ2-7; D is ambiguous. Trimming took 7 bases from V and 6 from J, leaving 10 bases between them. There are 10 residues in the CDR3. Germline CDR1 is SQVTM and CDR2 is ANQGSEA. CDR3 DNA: TGCAGCGCCGGATGGGGCGAGCAGTACTTC. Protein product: CSAGWGEQYF.

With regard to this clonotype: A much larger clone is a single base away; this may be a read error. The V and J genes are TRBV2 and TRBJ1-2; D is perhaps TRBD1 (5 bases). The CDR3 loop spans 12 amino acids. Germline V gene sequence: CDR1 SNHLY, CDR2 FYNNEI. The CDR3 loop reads CGSRQGSDGYTF. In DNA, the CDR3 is TGTGGCAGCAGGCAGGGCAGCGATGGCTACACCTTC.

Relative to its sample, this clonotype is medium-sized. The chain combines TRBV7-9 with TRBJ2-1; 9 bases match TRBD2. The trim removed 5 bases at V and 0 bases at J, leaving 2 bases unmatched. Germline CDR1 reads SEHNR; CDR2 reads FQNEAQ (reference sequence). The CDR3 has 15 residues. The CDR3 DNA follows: TGTGCCAGCAGCGTTAGCGGGAGCTCCTACAATGAGCAGTTCTTC. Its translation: CASSVSGSSYNEQFF. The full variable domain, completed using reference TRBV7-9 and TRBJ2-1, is DTGVSQNPRHKITKRGQNVTFRCDPISEHNRLYWYRQTLGQGPEFLTYFQNEAQLEKSRLLSDRFSAERPKGSFSTLEIQRTEQGDSAMYLCASSVSGSSYNEQFFGPGTRLTVL.

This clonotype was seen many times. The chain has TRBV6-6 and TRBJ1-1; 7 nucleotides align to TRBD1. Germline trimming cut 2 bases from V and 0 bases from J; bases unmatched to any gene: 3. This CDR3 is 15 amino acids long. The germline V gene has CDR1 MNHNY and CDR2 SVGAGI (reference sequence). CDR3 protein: CASSYRGLVNTEAFF. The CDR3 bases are TGTGCCAGCAGTTACAGGGGGCTTGTGAACACTGAAGCTTTCTTT.

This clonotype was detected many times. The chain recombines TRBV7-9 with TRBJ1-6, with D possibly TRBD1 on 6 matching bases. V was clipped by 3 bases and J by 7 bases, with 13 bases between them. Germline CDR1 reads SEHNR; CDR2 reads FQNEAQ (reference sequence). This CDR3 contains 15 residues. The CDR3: CASSLGSQGNSPLHF. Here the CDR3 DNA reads TGTGCCAGCAGCTTGGGGAGCCAGGGGAATTCACCCCTCCACTTT.